The 3 T cell receptor beta chains below were found in one sample sequenced in a study of T cell responses to AZD1222 COVID-19 vaccine. Assay: immunoSEQ multiplex PCR; the TCRdb copy retains only in-frame clones and omits some. The data hold about 130,000 clones, with roughly 93% observed a single time. This specimen consisted of peripheral blood, obtained on day 0 of AZD1222 vaccination. All receptors derive from an adult in good health.

The chain joins TRBV28 to TRBJ1-6; no firm D call. This CDR3 comprises 14 residues. Germline V gene sequence: CDR1 MDHEN, CDR2 SYDVKM. V lost 4 bases and J 9 bases, leaving 13 bases between the germline ends. Here the CDR3 reads CASSSKFGGSPLHF. In DNA, the CDR3 is TGTGCCAGCAGTTCCAAATTTGGCGGTTCACCCCTCCACTTT.

The CDR3 region has the DNA TGTGCCAGCAGCGTAGCTGGGCGTTCCTCCTACAATGAGCAGTTCTTC. Translated, it gives CASSVAGRSSYNEQFF. This sequence joins TRBV9 and TRBJ2-1, with D unclear. Germline V gives CDR1 SGDLS, CDR2 YYNGEE. This CDR3 is 16 amino acids long. V was cut by 0 bases and J by 0 bases, with 10 bases left in between.

The chain uses TRBV5-1 and TRBJ2-7; a possible D gene is TRBD2 (6 bases). The V gene lost 4 bases and the J gene lost 1 base, with 15 bases spanning the gap. This CDR3 spans 15 amino acids. Germline CDR1 is SGHRS and CDR2 is YFSETQ. CDR3 loop: CASSPGGTSSYEQYF. DNA of the CDR3: TGCGCCAGCAGCCCGGGCGGGACCTCTTCCTACGAGCAGTACTTC.